This TCR beta chain was recovered during a study of radiotherapy plus CTLA-4 blockade in lung cancer (dated by TCRdb to the late 2010s). About the study as a whole: Objective responses occurred in more than 15% of enrolled patients, and 25% to 40% achieved disease control.

Focal radiation therapy combined with CTLA-4 blockade (ipilimumab) was tested in patients with chemo-refractory metastatic non-small-cell lung cancer. Concerning this clone: This receptor's antigen is unknown. Base qualities are missing; no much larger clone stands one base away.

The method behind the library was the immunoSEQ multiplex PCR assay. What TCRdb holds here is the immuneACCESS table cut down to in-frame rearrangements. Part of the clones is not present; checked against another copy, under half of the missing clones reflect an unresolved V gene, and the others are unexplained. The sample table contains some 110,000 clones; only one count was recorded for more than 75% of them. Of the sample, approximately 3.5% is held by the ten largest clones. Study-level results and caveats: The strongest predictors of response were reported to be early dynamic shifts in blood T cell clones along with a rise in serum interferon-beta following radiation. After treatment with radiotherapy and ipilimumab, TCR clones that originated in tumors expanded in peripheral blood.

This specimen was peripheral blood, taken from a patient treated with radiotherapy plus ipilimumab. The source of this sequence is a human donor with non-small cell lung cancer that progressed on radiotherapy plus ipilimumab. Some clones in this sample may be carry-over from other donors' samples.

CDR3 protein: CASSDRTGGDEQYF. The sequenced DNA: TGTGCCAGCAGTGATAGGACAGGGGGCGACGAGCAGTACTTC. The chain uses TRBV2 and TRBJ2-7; TRBD1 matches 11 bases in the middle. V and J are trimmed by 3 bases and 5 bases, and the gene matches miss 3 bases of the junction. From a lookup of the germline V gene, CDR1 and CDR2 are SNHLY and FYNNEI. The CDR3 runs 14 residues from the cysteine to the phenylalanine. Kept here is only the CDR3 DNA, which spans 42 bases and is read in frame from base 1.